The source of this T cell receptor beta chain is a study of fetal regulatory T cell absence and autoimmunity. Findings and limits, study-wide: In IPEX syndrome, oligoclonal enrichment was read as supporting prenatal antigen-driven autoimmunity in the pancreas. Some top pancreas TCR clones were over 90-fold enriched versus cord blood. Cord blood and pancreas showed broadly similar TRB gene family usage.

As for this clone: Its antigen is unknown.

Sequencing was at survey level. Sequencing used immunoSEQ multiplex PCR; TCRdb keeps in-frame clones, though not all of them. In the table there are around 100,000 clones, 72% of which are singletons. The ends were cut back, 2 bases at V and 1 base at J, with 6 bases in the middle. This CDR3 region has 14 residues. Germline V gene sequence: CDR1 SGDLS, CDR2 YYNGEE. This receptor was identified in a male donor with IPEX syndrome. Sequenced sample: pancreas tissue. The chain uses TRBV9 and TRBJ2-2, with D unresolved. In DNA form, the CDR3 reads TGTGCCAGCAGCGTGTGGCTGAACACCGGGGAGCTGTTTTTT. Protein product: CASSVWLNTGELFF.